These 24 T cell receptor beta chains originate from one sample sequenced in a study of post-analysis software for immune sequencing data. Points from the study as a whole: Relative to controls, patients had about 5 TRBV segments at higher frequency, with TRBV5-6, TRBV5-1 and TRBV20-1 among these.

No cognate antigen is known for these TCRs. Included in the TCR beta cDNA libraries were unique molecular identifiers. Each CDR3 protein gets one entry after TCRdb re-called the PCR reads with MiXCR. The sample records over 700,000 distinct CDR3 sequences, about 27% being singletons. What was sequenced was blood. Receptors were obtained from a girl aged 5-17 years with multiple sclerosis.

This clonotype was counted ten times or more. The rearrangement uses TRBV6-5 and TRBJ2-1, with D possibly being TRBD2 (6 bases). V lost 11 bases and J lost 0, with 14 bases in between. Germline loops: CDR1 MNHEY, CDR2 SVGAGI. There are 14 residues in the CDR3. CDR3 in DNA: TGTGCCGGCAAGCGACTAGTCTCCTACAATGAGCAGTTCTTC. As protein: CAGKRLVSYNEQFF.

This rearrangement joins TRBV20-1 to TRBJ2-7, with 9 bases identical to TRBD2. There are 14 residues in the CDR3. In germline, CDR1 is DFQATT, CDR2 SNEGSKA (reference sequence). Unmatched junction bases numbered 7, after V lost 3 bases and J lost 4 bases. The CDR3 here is CSARRLAGKYEQYF. The CDR3 coding sequence is TGCAGTGCTAGGAGGCTAGCGGGAAAGTACGAGCAGTACTTC.

The genes are TRBV6-5 and TRBJ1-1; D gene ambiguous. The V gene lost 5 bases and the J gene lost 1 base, with 8 bases spanning the gap. The germline V gene has CDR1 MNHEY and CDR2 SVGAGI. The CDR3 contains 13 residues. CDR3 loop: CASSDIPNTEAFF. As DNA, the CDR3 is TGTGCCAGCAGTGATATCCCGAACACTGAAGCTTTCTTT.

This clonotype was recorded once. CDR3 sequence (DNA): TGCAGCGCAACGCCGGGGGACAGGGGTTTCACCGGGGAGCTGTTTTTT. Translated: CSATPGDRGFTGELFF. This sequence joins TRBV29-1 and TRBJ2-2; TRBD1 aligns across 10 bases. V lost 7 bases to trimming and J lost 4 bases; unmatched junction nucleotides: 12. Germline V lookup: CDR1 SQVTM, CDR2 ANQGSEA. The CDR3 is made up of 16 amino acids.

The chain is built from TRBV18 and TRBJ2-7, with a possible D match to TRBD2 (6 bases). The CDR3 is 15 amino acids. The germline gives CDR1 KGHSH, CDR2 LQKENI. Trimming removed 3 bases at V and 5 bases at J, with 17 bases between. As DNA, the CDR3 is TGTGCCAGCTCACCTCTGGGGGGAGTTACAGACGAGCAGTACTTC. Translating it yields CASSPLGGVTDEQYF.

The V call is TRBV20-1, the J call TRBJ1-2, with unresolved D. Germline V lookup: CDR1 DFQATT, CDR2 SNEGSKA (reference sequence). V was clipped by 8 bases and J by 2 bases, with 12 bases between them. This CDR3 is built from 12 residues. The CDR3 DNA reads as TGCAGTACTTCTCCAGGAAACTATGGCTACACCTTC. The encoded protein is CSTSPGNYGYTF.

J is TRBJ2-1 and V is TRBV7-2, with D tentatively TRBD1 (6 bases). The CDR3 consists of 15 residues. The V end lost 5 bases, the J end lost 10 bases, and 21 bases lay between the germline ends. The V gene's germline CDR1 is SGHTA and CDR2 FQGNSA. CDR3 residues: CASSPRDTHTYEQFF. The CDR3 DNA follows: TGTGCCAGCAGCCCCCGGGACACACATACCTACGAGCAGTTCTTC.

This clonotype was found a few times. The CDR3 loop is CASNRLQGTYEQYF. The CDR3 nucleotides are TGTGCCAGCAACCGCCTGCAGGGCACCTACGAGCAGTACTTC. The genes are TRBV2 and TRBJ2-7; D perhaps matches TRBD1 (5 bases). CDR3 length: 14 amino acids. V was clipped by 7 bases and J by 2 bases, with 15 bases between them. CDR1 SNHLY and CDR2 FYNNEI come from the germline V gene.

This chain connects TRBV20-1 to TRBJ1-5; D is unresolved. Trimming pared 6 bases from V and 7 bases from J, leaving 19 bases between. CDR1 is DFQATT, CDR2 SNEGSKA, per germline (reference sequence). CDR3 length: 14 amino acids. The CDR3 sequence: CSASGGPGGQPQHF. The CDR3 bases are TGCAGTGCCTCAGGAGGACCAGGCGGACAGCCCCAGCATTTT.

The chain combines TRBV7-9 with TRBJ2-1; the D gene is possibly TRBD2 (6 bases). Per the germline V gene, CDR1 is SEHNR and CDR2 is FQNEAQ (reference sequence). Between the trimmed V and J ends, which lost 5 bases and 8 bases, there was a span of 25 bases. The CDR3 covers 17 residues. CDR3 sequence (DNA): TGTGCCAGCAGCGTCGGATCCGGGACTGGGTGGATCGATGAGCAGTTCTTC. It is translated as CASSVGSGTGWIDEQFF.

This clonotype was counted a few times. The chain employs TRBV28 and TRBJ2-7; D remains ambiguous. This CDR3 contains 12 residues. Per the germline V gene, CDR1 is MDHEN and CDR2 is SYDVKM. Between the trimmed V and J ends, which lost 5 bases and 6 bases, there was a span of 11 bases. CDR3 amino acids: CASSAEPVEQYF. The CDR3 DNA reads as TGTGCCAGCAGTGCGGAGCCCGTCGAGCAGTACTTC.

The rearrangement links TRBV20-1 to TRBJ2-1; 8 bases line up with TRBD2. Unmatched junction bases numbered 16, after V lost 6 bases and J lost 6 bases. This CDR3 region has 16 residues. Germline V lookup: CDR1 DFQATT, CDR2 SNEGSKA (reference sequence). The CDR3 region has the DNA TGCAGTGCCCTGGGACTAGATCTCCCCCCATCCAATGAGCAGTTCTTC. Encoded protein: CSALGLDLPPSNEQFF.

This clonotype showed up just a few times. The chain employs TRBV7-2 and TRBJ2-1; D is possibly TRBD2 (6 bases). Per germline, CDR1 SGHTA and CDR2 FQGNSA. V lost 5 bases and J 5 bases, leaving 19 bases between the germline ends. CDR3 size: 16 residues. In DNA, the CDR3 is TGTGCCAGCAGCCCGGGTTGGGACTTACTTGACAATGAGCAGTTCTTC. It yields the protein CASSPGWDLLDNEQFF.

This clonotype was recorded at least ten times. The CDR3 spells CASSLGYSPLHF. CDR3 DNA sequence: TGTGCCAGCAGTTTAGGGTATTCACCCCTCCACTTT. J is TRBJ1-6 and V is TRBV27; no clear D. CDR1 MNHEY and CDR2 SMNVEV come from the germline V gene (reference sequence). CDR3 length: 12 amino acids. The V and J ends lost 2 bases and 8 bases respectively, with 4 bases between them.

This clonotype was seen a handful of times. The chain employs TRBV20-1 and TRBJ2-3; D uncertain. V lost 5 bases to trimming and J lost 6 bases, with 18 bases between them. The length of the CDR3 is 14 residues. Germline V lookup: CDR1 DFQATT, CDR2 SNEGSKA (reference sequence). The DNA for the CDR3 is TGCAGTGCTCCCACATGGCCCCCAGTGGATACGCAGTATTTT. Translating it yields CSAPTWPPVDTQYF.

The chain employs TRBV7-2 and TRBJ2-3; D gene unclear. The V end lost 4 bases, the J end lost 0 bases, and 8 bases lay between the germline ends. Germline V gene data show CDR1 as SGHTA and CDR2 as FQGNSA. This CDR3 is 14 amino acids long. CDR3 sequence reads: CASSSIGSTDTQYF. Here the CDR3 DNA reads TGTGCCAGCAGCTCAATAGGGAGCACAGATACGCAGTATTTT.

The J gene is TRBJ2-5, the V gene TRBV7-9, with 12 nucleotides matching TRBD2. Trimming removed 5 bases from V and 2 bases from J; junction bases left unmatched: 15. The CDR3 has 19 amino acids. The germline CDR1 and CDR2 sequences are SEHNR and FQNEAQ (reference sequence). The CDR3 coding sequence is TGTGCCAGCAGCCTGCGTGAAGGACTAGCGGGATTCTGGCAAGAGACCCAGTACTTC. It translates to CASSLREGLAGFWQETQYF.

The sample holds a few counts of this clonotype. This chain links TRBV15 with TRBJ2-1, with 10 bases matching TRBD2. The germline V gene encodes CDR1 LNHNV and CDR2 YYDKDF (reference sequence). The length of the CDR3 is 18 residues. J lost 7 bases, V lost 5 bases, and 17 bases had no gene match. DNA of the CDR3: TGTGCCACCAGCCGGCACCCTTCTAGCGGGAGAAAGGGGAATGAGCAGTTCTTC. Encoded protein: CATSRHPSSGRKGNEQFF.

About this clonotype itself: Relative to the germline gene, one junction end is altered; a read error may explain this. The gene calls are TRBV10-3 and TRBJ2-7; TRBD2 is a possible D gene (7 bases). The CDR3 totals 15 residues. Germline CDR1 and CDR2: ENHRY and SYGVKD. CDR3 in amino acids: CAIGGGPGESCEQYF. For the CDR3, the DNA is TGTGCCATCGGGGGAGGGCCAGGGGAATCCTGCGAGCAGTACTTC.

The V and J genes are TRBV5-1 and TRBJ1-2, with TRBD1 matching over 9 bases. The V segment lost 2 bases and the J segment 0 bases; nucleotides outside the gene matches: 8. CDR1 and CDR2 from the germline V gene are SGHRS and YFSETQ. CDR3 length equals 17 residues. The CDR3 nucleotides are TGCGCCAGCAGCTTTATAGGGACAGGGACCACTAACTATGGCTACACCTTC. This translates into CASSFIGTGTTNYGYTF.

CDR3 protein: CAPRGQSNSGANVLTF. The CDR3 coding sequence is TGTGCCCCGAGGGGCCAGAGTAACTCTGGGGCCAACGTCCTGACTTTC. The gene calls are TRBV10-3 and TRBJ2-6; D might be TRBD1 or TRBD2, each matching 5 bases. Trimming left V 11 bases short and J 0 bases short, with 17 bases between. This CDR3 spans 16 amino acids. CDR1 is ENHRY, CDR2 SYGVKD, per germline.

V gene TRBV2 combines with J gene TRBJ2-7; D might be TRBD2 (5 bases). V was clipped by 1 base and J by 0 bases, with 16 bases between them. This CDR3 is built from 17 residues. The V gene's germline CDR1 is SNHLY and CDR2 FYNNEI. CDR3 sequence (DNA): TGTGCCAGCAGTGAAGTCACCCCCGGACTTACCTCCTACGAGCAGTACTTC. Its translation is CASSEVTPGLTSYEQYF. The whole variable domain, filled in from reference TRBV2 and TRBJ2-7, reads EPEVTQTPSHQVTQMGQEVILRCVPISNHLYFYWYRQILGQKVEFLVSFYNNEISEKSEIFDDQFSVERPDGSNFTLKIRSTKLEDSAMYFCASSEVTPGLTSYEQYFGPGTRLTVT.

This clonotype was counted between two and nine times. The chain links TRBV29-1 to TRBJ1-6; 8 bases agree with TRBD1. The trim removed 7 bases at V and 7 bases at J, leaving 6 bases unmatched. This CDR3 is 13 amino acids long. Per germline, CDR1 SQVTM and CDR2 ANQGSEA. The CDR3 coding sequence is TGCAGCGCTAAGACAGGGGACAATTCACCCCTCCACTTT. Its translation is CSAKTGDNSPLHF.

J is TRBJ2-2 and V is TRBV29-1; perhaps TRBD2 as D (6 bases). This CDR3 is built from 11 residues. Germline values: CDR1 SQVTM, CDR2 ANQGSEA. V was cut by 4 bases and J by 6 bases, with 6 bases left in between. In DNA form, the CDR3 reads TGCAGCGTTGCGGGGGCCGGGGAGCTGTTTTTT. Translation: CSVAGAGELFF.